This T cell receptor beta chain emerged from a study of cytomegalovirus exposure and HLA in healthy donors. After removal of 3 bases from V and 4 bases from J, the junction contained 3 bases not matched to a gene. The germline V gene has CDR1 MNHEY and CDR2 SVGAGI. The CDR3 covers 14 residues. Study results and caveats: Reports indicated that the classifier achieved high specificity and sensitivity in diagnosing cytomegalovirus status. In an earlier analysis, productive rearrangement rates for most beta V segments clustered near 87% or 30%.

Use of 60 Vbeta and 13 Jbeta primers characterized the PCR. The assay was immunoSEQ multiplex PCR, and TCRdb's table has in-frame clones only and misses some. Here the sample spans 80,000 to 95,000 clones, approximately 79% being singletons. This clone was counted a few times. What it recognizes is unknown. This chain links TRBV6-5 with TRBJ1-2; the match to TRBD1 covers 9 bases. This TCR was sampled from a female donor in good health and CMV-seronegative. Source material: PBMCs. The CDR3 DNA reads as TGTGCCAGCAGTTATTCGGACAGGGGCTATGGCTACACCTTC. This translates into CASSYSDRGYGYTF.